The present T cell receptor beta chain was sequenced within a study of OX40 agonist ivuxolimab in advanced cancers. About the full investigation: The costimulatory receptor OX40 (CD134) was targeted by ivuxolimab, a fully human IgG2 agonistic monoclonal antibody. Intravenous ivuxolimab was administered to patients every 2 weeks at six dose levels: 0.01, 0.1, 0.3, 1.5, 3 and 10 mg/kg. Of the approximately 54 patients in dose escalation, 19 had hepatocellular carcinoma, approximately 15 had melanoma, 9 had renal cell carcinoma and 9 had head and neck cancer. A male proportion of around 83% and a mean age of approximately 60 years, ranging from about 20 to 85, were recorded for the dose-escalation cohort. Prior anti-PD-1, anti-PD-L1 or anti-CTLA-4 therapy was permitted, and approximately 42% of dose-escalation patients had received checkpoint inhibitors. Three dose-escalation patients achieved partial responses, one with hepatocellular carcinoma and two with cutaneous melanoma. Peripheral TCRbeta sequencing aimed to test whether ivuxolimab altered TCR sequence diversity and caused clonal T-cell expansion. The monotherapy dose-escalation portion (N of about 50 patients) of the phase I ivuxolimab trial is reported in the paper.

To sequence the TCRbeta CDR3 region, genomic DNA was isolated from the sorted cells. TCRbeta CDR3 regions were sequenced using the immunoSEQ Assay. The immuneACCESS repertoire file appears here via TCRdb, limited to in-frame rearrangements. These files lack a portion of the clones; in checked studies, under half of the deficit traces to unresolved V genes, and the cause of the others is not known. For this sample the table gives 100,000 to 150,000 clones, of which around 92% were detected only once. The ten largest clones take up approximately 0.81% of the sample. General conclusions and limits of the study: Low levels of normalized T-cell clonal expansion were also seen in some nonresponding patients. After ivuxolimab, more expanded clones were found on average in CD8+ T cells than in CD4+ T cells. Antigen specificity was not determined for the clonally expanded peripheral T cells. Partial responders in the 0.1-3.0 mg/kg groups had among the lowest normalized peripheral clonal expansion, especially among CD8+ T cells. At doses from 0.1 to 3.0 mg/kg, clonal expansion was seen in both CD4+ and CD8+ blood T cells between baseline and week 6.

Patients with autoimmune disease history or receiving systemic immunosuppression were excluded from the trial. In every dose cohort, peripheral blood was drawn for TCR sequencing at baseline, cycle 4 day 1, and cycle 7 day 1. Samples came from an open-label, multicenter, first-in-human phase I dose-escalation trial of ivuxolimab. Adults with locally advanced or metastatic melanoma, renal cell carcinoma, hepatocellular carcinoma or head and neck squamous cell carcinoma were enrolled in the trial. Before TCR sequencing, CD4+ T cells and CD8+ T cells were sorted from peripheral blood as separate populations. With regard to this clone: Its antigen is still unknown. Base qualities are not at hand, and no much larger clone is one base apart.

From the cysteine up to the phenylalanine, the CDR3 has a length of 13 residues. CDR3 DNA only is kept here, 39 bases in frame from base 1. Taken from the germline V gene, the CDR1 and CDR2 loops are SGHTA and FQGNSA. V loses 2 bases, J loses 3 bases, and the germline ends lie 8 bases apart. Sequences were derived from CD4+ or CD8+ T cells sorted from blood, sampled in a trial of the OX40 agonist ivuxolimab. The receptor was isolated from an adult with an advanced solid tumor such as melanoma, head and neck, liver or kidney cancer. In this chain, TRBV7-2 is recombined with TRBJ2-7; the D gene could be TRBD1 or TRBD2, each one agreeing over 5 bases. The DNA sequence follows: TGTGCCAGCAGCTTACGGGACGGCTACGAGCAGTACTTC. Protein translation: CASSLRDGYEQYF.